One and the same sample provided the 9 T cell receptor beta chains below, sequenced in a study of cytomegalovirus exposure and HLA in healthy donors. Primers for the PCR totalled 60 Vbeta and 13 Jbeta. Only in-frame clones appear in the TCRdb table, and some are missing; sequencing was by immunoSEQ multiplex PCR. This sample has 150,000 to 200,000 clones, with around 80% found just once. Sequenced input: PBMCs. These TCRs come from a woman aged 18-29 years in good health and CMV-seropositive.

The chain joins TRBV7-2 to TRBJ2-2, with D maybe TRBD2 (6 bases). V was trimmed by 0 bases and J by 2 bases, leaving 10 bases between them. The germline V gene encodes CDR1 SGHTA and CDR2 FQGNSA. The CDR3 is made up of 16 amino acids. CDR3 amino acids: CASSLALAGNTGELFF. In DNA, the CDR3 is TGTGCCAGCAGCTTAGCCCTTGCGGGAAACACCGGGGAGCTGTTTTTT.

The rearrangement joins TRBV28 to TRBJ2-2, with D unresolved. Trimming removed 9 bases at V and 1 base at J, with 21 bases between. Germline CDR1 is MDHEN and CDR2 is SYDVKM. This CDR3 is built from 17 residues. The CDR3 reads CASSRQVYVWNTGELFF. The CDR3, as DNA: TGTGCCAGTTCCCGGCAGGTTTACGTGTGGAACACCGGGGAGCTGTTTTTT.

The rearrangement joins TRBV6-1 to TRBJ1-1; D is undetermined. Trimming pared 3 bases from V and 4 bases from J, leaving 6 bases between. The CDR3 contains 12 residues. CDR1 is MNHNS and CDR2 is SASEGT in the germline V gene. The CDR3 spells CASSESVTEAFF. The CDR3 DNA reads TGTGCCAGCAGTGAGTCGGTCACTGAAGCTTTCTTT.

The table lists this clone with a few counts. This CDR3 reads CASVEANTQYF. The CDR3 nucleotides read TGCGCCAGCGTAGAAGCGAATACGCAGTATTTT. The V call is TRBV10-2, the J call TRBJ2-3; D gene uncertain. This CDR3 contains 11 residues. The germline CDR1 and CDR2 sequences are WSHSY and SAAADI. The V end was cut by 8 bases, the J end by 7 bases, with 10 bases between.

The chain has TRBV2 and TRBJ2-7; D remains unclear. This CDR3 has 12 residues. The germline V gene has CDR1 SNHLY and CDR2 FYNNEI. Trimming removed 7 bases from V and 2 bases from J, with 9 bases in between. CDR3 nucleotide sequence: TGTGCCAGCATGGTCGGTGCCTACGAGCAGTACTTC. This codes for CASMVGAYEQYF. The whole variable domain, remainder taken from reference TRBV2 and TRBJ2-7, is EPEVTQTPSHQVTQMGQEVILRCVPISNHLYFYWYRQILGQKVEFLVSFYNNEISEKSEIFDDQFSVERPDGSNFTLKIRSTKLEDSAMYFCASMVGAYEQYFGPGTRLTVT.

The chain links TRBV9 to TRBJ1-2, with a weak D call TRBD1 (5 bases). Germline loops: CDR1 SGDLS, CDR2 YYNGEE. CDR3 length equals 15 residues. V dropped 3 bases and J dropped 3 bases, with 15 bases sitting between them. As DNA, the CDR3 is TGTGCCAGCAGCGAGGGGAAGGGCAGGTACTATGGCTACACCTTC. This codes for CASSEGKGRYYGYTF.

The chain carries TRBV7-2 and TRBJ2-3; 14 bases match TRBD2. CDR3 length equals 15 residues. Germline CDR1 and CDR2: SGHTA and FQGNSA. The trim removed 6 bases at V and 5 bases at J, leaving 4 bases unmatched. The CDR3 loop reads CASRTSGGAQDTQYF. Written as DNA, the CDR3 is TGTGCCAGCAGGACTAGCGGGGGGGCCCAAGATACGCAGTATTTT. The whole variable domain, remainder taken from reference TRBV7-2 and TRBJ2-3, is GAGVSQSPSNKVTEKGKDVELRCDPISGHTALYWYRQSLGQGLEFLIYFQGNSAPDKSGLPSDRFSAERTGGSVSTLTIQRTQQEDSAVYLCASRTSGGAQDTQYFGPGTRLTVL.

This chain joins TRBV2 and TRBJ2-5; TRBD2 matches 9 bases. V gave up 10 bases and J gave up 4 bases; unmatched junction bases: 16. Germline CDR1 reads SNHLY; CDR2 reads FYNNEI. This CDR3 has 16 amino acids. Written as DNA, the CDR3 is TGTGCCACCTCCTGGGGGGTAGCGGGGGAGGGAGAGACCCAGTACTTC. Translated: CATSWGVAGEGETQYF.

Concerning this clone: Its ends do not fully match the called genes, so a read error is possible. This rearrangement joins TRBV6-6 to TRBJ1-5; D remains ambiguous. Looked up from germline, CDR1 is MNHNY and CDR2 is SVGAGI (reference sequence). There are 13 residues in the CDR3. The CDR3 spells CACSTRVGQPQHF. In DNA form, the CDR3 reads TGTGCCTGCAGTACGAGGGTAGGTCAGCCCCAGCATTTT.